This T cell receptor (beta chain) was found in a study of early stage breast cancer tumors. Turning to the study itself: Of about 17 invasive breast tumors, about twelve were hormone receptor-positive, HER2-negative. Eight ER+/PR+/HER2- tumors were invasive ductal; four were invasive lobular.

Overall study results and limits: Most shared enriched TCRB sequences were commonly generated ones.

Each sample had two DNA replicates, about 0.47 ug blood or 1.5 ug tissue. This table comes from immunoSEQ multiplex PCR, and its TCRdb copy is limited to in-frame clones, with some not included. The sample gives 45,000 to 50,000 clones, about 80% of which show up once; about 1.4% is in the top ten. About this clone itself: What it binds is not known.

The germline gives CDR1 SEHNR, CDR2 FQNEAQ (reference sequence). The V and J ends lost 2 bases and 2 bases respectively, with 8 bases between them. This CDR3 is built from 14 residues. The receptor was isolated from a person aged 50-59 years with breast cancer. V is TRBV7-9 and J is TRBJ2-3; tentatively, D is TRBD2 (5 bases). The sample comprised blood. The CDR3 reads CASSLSAATDTQYF. Here the CDR3 DNA reads TGTGCCAGCAGCTTATCAGCGGCCACAGATACGCAGTATTTT.